The 4 T cell receptor beta chains listed next were all sequenced from one sample in a study of T cells in Graves' hyperthyroidism and ophthalmopathy. Amplified regions were TCR beta CDR3 sequences from RNA transcripts. A set of HTBI primers served as the primers for a first-round RT-PCR of the TCR CDR3. In TCRdb, the multiplex PCR reads were re-called with MiXCR into one record per CDR3 protein. The profile shows 150,000 or so distinct CDR3 sequences, approximately 24% of them singletons. The specimen sequenced was blood. The receptors here all came from a woman aged 50 to 60 with Graves' hyperthyroidism that later progressed to Graves' ophthalmopathy.

This clonotype was seen at least ten times. This rearrangement joins TRBV20-1 to TRBJ2-7; D perhaps matches TRBD1 (6 bases). The V gene lost 6 bases and the J gene lost 3 bases, with 9 bases spanning the gap. Germline CDR1 is DFQATT and CDR2 is SNEGSKA (reference sequence). The CDR3 contains 11 residues. Here the CDR3 DNA reads TGCAGTGCCAAGACAGGCTACGAGCAGTACTTC. It specifies CSAKTGYEQYF.

The table lists this clonotype with many counts. The rearrangement links TRBV11-2 to TRBJ2-5, with a weak D call TRBD1 (6 bases). The CDR3 covers 14 residues. The ends were cut back, 4 bases at V and 9 bases at J, with 18 bases in the middle. Per germline, CDR1 SGHAT and CDR2 FQNNGV. The chain's CDR3 is CASSSPGTKDSQYF. CDR3 nucleotide sequence: TGTGCCAGCAGCTCCCCCGGGACAAAAGACTCCCAGTACTTC.

Many counts were recorded for this clonotype. The chain joins TRBV7-8 to TRBJ2-2; 12 bases align to TRBD2. The germline CDR1 and CDR2 sequences are SGHVS and FQNEAQ. Trimming cost V 5 bases and J 6 bases; bases outside gene matches: 7. CDR3 length: 16 amino acids. The CDR3 region is CASSTSGLAGAGELFF. Here the CDR3 DNA reads TGTGCCAGCAGCACATCGGGACTAGCGGGCGCCGGGGAGCTGTTTTTT.

This clonotype has just a few counts. The chain employs TRBV2 and TRBJ2-1; 9 nucleotides align to TRBD2. CDR1 SNHLY and CDR2 FYNNEI come from the germline V gene. V lost 6 bases and J lost 4; bases outside the gene matches: 7. The CDR3 extends over 15 amino acids. In nucleotides, the CDR3 is TGTGCCAGCAGAGGGGGACTAGCCGCTTACAATGAGCAGTTCTTC. This encodes CASRGGLAAYNEQFF.